The source of this T cell receptor beta chain is a study of molecular identifiers for immune sequencing clone quantification. Only a few counts were recorded for this clonotype. V dropped 0 bases and J dropped 3 bases, with 18 bases sitting between them. The CDR3 is 16 amino acids. The germline V gene encodes CDR1 DFQATT and CDR2 SNEGSKA (reference sequence). MiXCR was run by TCRdb on the PCR reads, yielding one entry per CDR3 protein. The sample has 490,000 or so distinct CDR3 sequences; about 25% are singletons. The chain has TRBV20-1 and TRBJ2-7, with D possibly matching TRBD1 (5 bases). This TCR was sampled from a human donor in good health. Some libraries in this study had Jurkat cell RNA spiked in. The specimen sequenced was naive CD8+ T cells from blood, with Jurkat cell RNA spiked in. The subset was: FACS-sorted CD8+CD4-CCR7+CD45RA+ naive T cells. CDR3 coding DNA: TGCAGTGCTAGAGATCGCGTGACAGCGAGAATCTACGAGCAGTACTTC. Translation: CSARDRVTARIYEQYF.